These 21 T cell receptor beta chains came from one sample sequenced in a study of cytomegalovirus exposure and HLA in healthy donors (dated by TCRdb to the late 2010s). Receptor amplification or capture employed the immunoSEQ multiplex PCR assay. For the multiplex PCR, a mixture combining 60 forward primers for TCR Vbeta segments and 13 reverse primers for TCR Jbeta segments was used. Held by TCRdb, this immuneACCESS table contains in-frame sequences only and omits some clones. Under half of the omission traces to an unresolved V gene where checked; the cause of the rest is unknown. The sample table contains 210,000 or so clones; only one count was recorded for about 83% of them. In total, the top ten clones hold around 1.4% of the sample. Sequencing was done on a sample of PBMCs. The origin of the receptors is a girl under 18 in good health and CMV-seronegative.

The chain joins TRBV27 to TRBJ1-1; tentative D call: TRBD1 (5 bases). The CDR3 runs to 18 residues. The germline gives CDR1 MNHEY, CDR2 SMNVEV (reference sequence). V was trimmed by 4 bases and J by 0 bases, leaving 21 bases between them. The CDR3 is CASSSPPGRQILNTEAFF. In DNA form, the CDR3 reads TGTGCCAGCAGTTCCCCTCCAGGCCGACAGATTTTGAACACTGAAGCTTTCTTT.

This chain links TRBV4-3 with TRBJ2-1; D gene unclear. Per germline, CDR1 LGHNA and CDR2 YSLEER. Between the trimmed V and J ends, which lost 1 base and 6 bases, there was a span of 22 bases. The CDR3 covers 18 residues. CDR3 in amino acids: CASSQGAPRLSLRNEQFF. The CDR3 DNA reads TGCGCCAGCAGCCAAGGGGCGCCCCGGTTGTCGTTACGCAATGAGCAGTTCTTC.

As for this clone: Other nucleotide sequences from this sample produce the same CDR3. J is TRBJ2-7 and V is TRBV27; D perhaps matches TRBD1 (5 bases). V gave up 5 bases and J gave up 5 bases, with 16 bases separating them. Germline CDR1 and CDR2: MNHEY and SMNVEV (reference sequence). This CDR3 region has 14 residues. The CDR3 here is CASSPTRVADEQYF. The CDR3 DNA sequence: TGTGCCAGCAGTCCCACCAGGGTAGCAGACGAGCAGTACTTC.

The J gene is TRBJ1-1, the V gene TRBV6-5; 8 bases agree with TRBD1. Germline lookup yields CDR1 MNHEY and CDR2 SVGAGI. J was trimmed by 5 bases and V by 5 bases; bases with no gene match: 4. This CDR3 region has 13 residues. CDR3 protein: CASSPTGGTEAFF. CDR3 DNA: TGTGCCAGCAGTCCCACAGGGGGTACTGAAGCTTTCTTT.

This chain links TRBV7-9 with TRBJ1-6; 9 nucleotides line up with TRBD1. The V gene's germline CDR1 is SEHNR and CDR2 FQNEAQ (reference sequence). The CDR3 extends over 17 amino acids. V was clipped by 5 bases and J by 3 bases; unmatched bases: 8. CDR3 in amino acids: CASSRRDRESYNSPLHF. For the CDR3, the DNA is TGTGCCAGCAGCCGACGGGACAGGGAAAGCTATAATTCACCCCTCCACTTT. The complete variable domain, with remaining parts taken from reference TRBV7-9 and TRBJ1-6, reads DTGVSQNPRHKITKRGQNVTFRCDPISEHNRLYWYRQTLGQGPEFLTYFQNEAQLEKSRLLSDRFSAERPKGSFSTLEIQRTEQGDSAMYLCASSRRDRESYNSPLHFGNGTRLTVT.

Details on this clone: The sample holds other DNA sequences that translate to the same CDR3. The chain joins TRBV4-3 to TRBJ1-1, with D hard to call. Looked up from germline, CDR1 is LGHNA and CDR2 is YSLEER. V was pared by 1 base and J by 2 bases, with 8 bases between. The CDR3 consists of 14 residues. In DNA, the CDR3 is TGCGCCAGCAGCCAAGGGCAGGTAAACACTGAAGCTTTCTTT. This sequence encodes CASSQGQVNTEAFF.

The rearrangement joins TRBV4-3 to TRBJ1-2; the match to TRBD1 covers 7 bases. Germline V gene sequence: CDR1 LGHNA, CDR2 YSLEER. V was pared by 4 bases and J by 0 bases, with 2 bases of the junction left unmatched. CDR3 length: 14 amino acids. The CDR3 here is CASSRGQANYGYTF. CDR3 DNA sequence: TGCGCCAGCAGCCGAGGACAGGCTAACTATGGCTACACCTTC.

The gene calls are TRBV5-6 and TRBJ2-3, with a possible D match to TRBD2 (6 bases). The V end lost 3 bases, the J end lost 6 bases, and 11 bases lay between the germline ends. This CDR3 contains 13 residues. Germline-derived CDR1 and CDR2 are SGHDT and YYEEEE. The CDR3 spells CASSSGGPDTQYF. CDR3 DNA: TGTGCCAGCAGCTCCGGAGGGCCGGATACGCAGTATTTT.

V is TRBV9 and J is TRBJ1-3; 8 bases fit TRBD1. The CDR3 has 16 residues. The V gene's germline CDR1 is SGDLS and CDR2 YYNGEE. Losses at the gene ends were 0 bases for V and 2 bases for J; bases not matched to a gene: 4. The CDR3, as DNA: TGTGCCAGCAGCGTAGCGGTACAGGGGGCTGGAAACACCATATATTTT. Amino acid sequence: CASSVAVQGAGNTIYF.

V gene TRBV7-9 combines with J gene TRBJ2-1; D gene ambiguous. V was trimmed by 5 bases and J by 7 bases, leaving 9 bases between them. The CDR3 is made up of 12 amino acids. The germline gives CDR1 SEHNR, CDR2 FQNEAQ (reference sequence). The CDR3 loop is CASSRDRNEQFF. CDR3 in DNA: TGTGCCAGCAGCAGAGATAGAAATGAGCAGTTCTTC.

The chain joins TRBV21-1 to TRBJ2-2; the table assigns TRBD2, which was not confirmed against the DNA. TRBV21-1 is a documented pseudogene. The CDR3 totals 20 residues. CDR3 loop: CASSKLRLPWWGGRTGELFF. The CDR3 DNA follows: TGTGCCAGCAGTAAATTAAGGTTGCCATGGTGGGGGGGAAGGACCGGGGAGCTGTTTTTT.

This clone was observed a few times. The chain employs TRBV6-1 and TRBJ2-7; 7 bases align to TRBD1. The CDR3 sequence is 13 residues long. V trimming: 3 bases; J trimming: 3 bases; junction bases outside the gene matches: 2. The germline V gene encodes CDR1 MNHNS and CDR2 SASEGT. The DNA for the CDR3 is TGTGCCAGCAGTGATGACAGGGTCTACGAGCAGTACTTC. Translated: CASSDDRVYEQYF.

This chain uses TRBV27 with TRBJ2-5; the D gene is possibly TRBD2 (7 bases). Germline CDR1 reads MNHEY; CDR2 reads SMNVEV (reference sequence). V was pared by 8 bases and J by 1 base, with 23 bases between. This CDR3 has 17 amino acids. The CDR3, as DNA: TGTGCCAGCCGCTCGGGGGGCCGACGGGGCCCCCAAGAGACCCAGTACTTC. It specifies CASRSGGRRGPQETQYF.

Here the CDR3 reads CASSNTRGRYGYTF. The CDR3 DNA sequence: TGTGCCAGTAGTAATACGCGGGGCCGCTATGGCTACACCTTC. The chain uses TRBV19 and TRBJ1-2; D may be TRBD1 (5 bases). The CDR3 totals 14 residues. Germline-derived CDR1 and CDR2 are LNHDA and SQIVND (reference sequence). Trimming cost V 4 bases and J 4 bases, with 13 bases left between them.

The V and J genes are TRBV28 and TRBJ2-7; D possibly corresponds to TRBD2 (6 bases). Germline V gene sequence: CDR1 MDHEN, CDR2 SYDVKM. The CDR3 covers 16 residues. Trimming left V 5 bases short and J 3 bases short, with 20 bases between. DNA of the CDR3: TGTGCCAGCAGTACCCGCGGAGGGTCCCCCCACTACGAGCAGTACTTC. Translating gives CASSTRGGSPHYEQYF.

The chain combines TRBV2 with TRBJ1-6, with D possibly matching TRBD1 (6 bases). In germline, CDR1 is SNHLY, CDR2 FYNNEI. This CDR3 has 15 residues. Between the trimmed V and J ends, which lost 7 bases and 5 bases, there was a span of 15 bases. The CDR3 here is CASTRTEINNSPLHF. The CDR3 bases are TGTGCCAGCACGCGGACAGAAATAAATAATTCACCCCTCCACTTT.

The chain uses TRBV6-6 and TRBJ1-6, with no clear D. There are 16 residues in the CDR3. V lost 8 bases and J lost 2, with 16 bases in between. Germline loops: CDR1 MNHNY, CDR2 SVGAGI (reference sequence). DNA for the CDR3: TGTGCCAGCCTGGTTGAGGTCGTCACCTATAATTCACCCCTCCACTTT. Its translation is CASLVEVVTYNSPLHF.

The chain recombines TRBV5-6 with TRBJ1-6; D not resolved. The V end lost 4 bases, the J end lost 7 bases, and 15 bases lay between the germline ends. This CDR3 is 15 amino acids long. The germline V gene encodes CDR1 SGHDT and CDR2 YYEEEE. The CDR3 DNA sequence: TGTGCCAGCAGCACGGGGATTGAGGGAAATTCACCCCTCCACTTT. Its translation: CASSTGIEGNSPLHF.

The CDR3 here is CASSVRQGGHEQYF. The CDR3 region has the DNA TGTGCCAGCAGTGTCCGCCAGGGGGGCCACGAGCAGTACTTC. The chain employs TRBV2 and TRBJ2-7, with TRBD1 as a possible D gene (7 bases). Germline V gene sequence: CDR1 SNHLY, CDR2 FYNNEI. This CDR3 is 14 amino acids long. Trimming cost V 4 bases and J 5 bases, with 15 bases left between them. Variable domain in full (rest from reference TRBV2 and TRBJ2-7): EPEVTQTPSHQVTQMGQEVILRCVPISNHLYFYWYRQILGQKVEFLVSFYNNEISEKSEIFDDQFSVERPDGSNFTLKIRSTKLEDSAMYFCASSVRQGGHEQYFGPGTRLTVT.

This clone occurred a few times. The chain couples TRBV5-1 to TRBJ1-5, with TRBD1 identical over 9 bases. The CDR3 spans 17 residues. The V gene end was trimmed by 0 bases and the J gene end by 6 bases; junction bases not matched to a gene: 10. The germline gives CDR1 SGHRS, CDR2 YFSETQ. The CDR3 protein is CASSLGTGDFSTQPQHF. The CDR3 nucleotides read TGCGCCAGCAGCTTGGGGACAGGGGACTTCTCAACTCAGCCCCAGCATTTT.

The chain combines TRBV28 with TRBJ2-1, with D perhaps TRBD2 (6 bases). The CDR3 is 16 amino acids. Germline-derived CDR1 and CDR2 are MDHEN and SYDVKM. The V end was cut by 3 bases, the J end by 5 bases, with 17 bases between. DNA of the CDR3: TGTGCCAGCAGTTTTATCACGGGAGTGGGAAACAATGAGCAGTTCTTC. Translating it yields CASSFITGVGNNEQFF.